Listed below are T cell receptor beta chains from one sample, sequenced in a study of PD-L1 blockade in urothelial cancer. Sequenced by immunoSEQ multiplex PCR; TCRdb stores in-frame clones only, minus some. The sample shows some 50,000 clones, around 88% of them seen only once. The sample was PBMCs, taken around atezolizumab (anti-PD-L1) treatment. The receptors here all came from a man older than 75 with urothelial cancer. CDR3s include the opening cysteine and the closing phenylalanine or tryptophan. D genes are given only for firm matches. Rows may omit the clone size; those that give it use once, few, many or a size class.

v_call: TRBV30; clone_size: .; j_call: TRBJ1-5; d_call: .; cdr3_nt: TGTGCCTGGAGTGTACCGGCGGCAGCCTATAGCAATCAGCCCCAGCATTTT; cdr3_aa: CAWSVPAAAYSNQPQHF
v_call: TRBV2; clone_size: .; j_call: TRBJ1-2; d_call: .; cdr3_nt: TGTGCCAGCAAAGCGGGGAACTATGGCTACACCTTC; cdr3_aa: CASKAGNYGYTF
v_call: TRBV7-8; clone_size: .; j_call: TRBJ2-5; d_call: TRBD2; cdr3_nt: TGTGCCAGCAGCCCAAGGGAGGGCCCCCAAGAGACCCAGTACTTC; cdr3_aa: CASSPREGPQETQYF
v_call: TRBV5-1; clone_size: .; j_call: TRBJ2-7; d_call: .; cdr3_nt: TGCGCCAGCAGCTCCGCCGGAGTCGGAGTCTACGAGCAGTACTTC; cdr3_aa: CASSSAGVGVYEQYF
v_call: TRBV23-1; clone_size: once; j_call: TRBJ2-7; d_call: TRBD1; cdr3_nt: TGCGTACTTCCGGGACAGGGACGTTACGAGCAGTACTTC; cdr3_aa: CVLPGQGRYEQYF
v_call: TRBV30; clone_size: .; j_call: TRBJ2-3; d_call: TRBD1; cdr3_nt: TGTGCCTGGGGACAGGGCTTGGAGACAGATACGCAGTATTTT; cdr3_aa: CAWGQGLETDTQYF
v_call: TRBV7-9; clone_size: .; j_call: TRBJ2-1; d_call: .; cdr3_nt: TGTGCCAGCAGCTTTTACGGGAGCTACAATGAGCAGTTCTTC; cdr3_aa: CASSFYGSYNEQFF
v_call: TRBV2; clone_size: .; j_call: TRBJ2-7; d_call: TRBD2; cdr3_nt: TGTACCGGTACTAGCGGGAGTTACGAGCAGTACTTC; cdr3_aa: CTGTSGSYEQYF
v_call: TRBV28; clone_size: .; j_call: TRBJ1-3; d_call: .; cdr3_nt: TGTGCCTCGACGGAGGGGCTTGGAAACACCATATATTTT; cdr3_aa: CASTEGLGNTIYF
v_call: TRBV19; clone_size: .; j_call: TRBJ2-7; d_call: TRBD2; cdr3_nt: TGTGCCAGTAGTACGGGACTAGCGGGGGCCTACGAGCAGTACTTC; cdr3_aa: CASSTGLAGAYEQYF
v_call: TRBV5-1; clone_size: .; j_call: TRBJ1-1; d_call: .; cdr3_nt: TGCGCCAGCAGCTTGGGGGTAGGGGGGAACACTGAAGCTTTCTTT; cdr3_aa: CASSLGVGGNTEAFF
v_call: TRBV11-3; clone_size: .; j_call: TRBJ2-1; d_call: TRBD2; cdr3_nt: TGTGCCAGCAGCCTTGGGACTAGCGGGAGTGATGAGCAGTTCTTC; cdr3_aa: CASSLGTSGSDEQFF
v_call: TRBV2; clone_size: .; j_call: TRBJ2-5; d_call: .; cdr3_nt: TGTGCCAGCAGTAGCAGGGACCAAGAGACCCAGTACTTC; cdr3_aa: CASSSRDQETQYF
v_call: TRBV7-2; clone_size: .; j_call: TRBJ2-2; d_call: .; cdr3_nt: TGTGCCAGCAGCTATCCAGGCGGGGAGCTGTTTTTT; cdr3_aa: CASSYPGGELFF
v_call: TRBV7-9; clone_size: .; j_call: TRBJ1-3; d_call: TRBD1; cdr3_nt: TGTGCCAGCAGCCTGGACAGGGACTCTGGAAACACCATATATTTT; cdr3_aa: CASSLDRDSGNTIYF
v_call: TRBV5-1; clone_size: .; j_call: TRBJ2-3; d_call: .; cdr3_nt: TGCGCCAGCAGCTTGGGACAATATTCCACAGATACGCAGTATTTT; cdr3_aa: CASSLGQYSTDTQYF
v_call: TRBV5-1; clone_size: .; j_call: TRBJ1-2; d_call: TRBD1; cdr3_nt: TGCGCCAGCAGCAGTGGGACAGTTGCTAACTATGGCTACACCTTC; cdr3_aa: CASSSGTVANYGYTF
v_call: TRBV29-1; clone_size: .; j_call: TRBJ2-7; d_call: .; cdr3_nt: TGCAGCGTGGGAGAAACCTACGAGCAGTACTTC; cdr3_aa: CSVGETYEQYF
v_call: TRBV5-1; clone_size: .; j_call: TRBJ2-7; d_call: TRBD2; cdr3_nt: TGCGCCAGCAGCCACGGACCGGGGGGGTCCTACGAGCAGTACTTC; cdr3_aa: CASSHGPGGSYEQYF
v_call: TRBV6-1; clone_size: .; j_call: TRBJ2-6; d_call: TRBD1; cdr3_nt: TGTGCCAGCAGTGCAAGGACAGGGTCTAACTCTGGGGCCAACGTCCTGACTTTC; cdr3_aa: CASSARTGSNSGANVLTF
v_call: TRBV30; clone_size: once; j_call: TRBJ1-2; d_call: .; cdr3_nt: TGTGCCTGGAGTGGAGGGGGAGGGAAAGGCTACACCTTC; cdr3_aa: CAWSGGGGKGYTF
v_call: TRBV30; clone_size: .; j_call: TRBJ1-2; d_call: TRBD1; cdr3_nt: TGTGCCTGTAATCGGGACAGGGCCGAATATGGCTACACCTTC; cdr3_aa: CACNRDRAEYGYTF
v_call: TRBV19; clone_size: .; j_call: TRBJ2-7; d_call: .; cdr3_nt: TGTGCCAGTAGTGTCAACCTGGGACTGAGCTCCTACGAGCAGTACTTC; cdr3_aa: CASSVNLGLSSYEQYF
v_call: TRBV6-1; clone_size: once; j_call: TRBJ1-5; d_call: TRBD1; cdr3_nt: TGTGCCAGCAGTGATTTACAGGGGGACTCTCGCAATCAGCCCCAGCATTTT; cdr3_aa: CASSDLQGDSRNQPQHF
v_call: TRBV7-6; clone_size: .; j_call: TRBJ2-5; d_call: .; cdr3_nt: TGTGCCAGCAGCATCGAAGAGACCCAGTACTTC; cdr3_aa: CASSIEETQYF
v_call: TRBV4-1; clone_size: .; j_call: TRBJ1-2; d_call: .; cdr3_nt: TGCGCCAGCAGCCAAGATTCACAGGGTGTGGGCTACACCTTC; cdr3_aa: CASSQDSQGVGYTF
v_call: TRBV2; clone_size: .; j_call: TRBJ2-7; d_call: TRBD1; cdr3_nt: TGTGCCAGCAACGGGGACAGGGGTTCCGAGCAGTACTTC; cdr3_aa: CASNGDRGSEQYF
v_call: TRBV11-2; clone_size: .; j_call: TRBJ2-5; d_call: TRBD1; cdr3_nt: TGTGCCAGCAGCCCACGACAGGGGGGGAACCCAGAGACCCAGTACTTC; cdr3_aa: CASSPRQGGNPETQYF